Listed below are T cell receptor beta chains from one sample, sequenced in a study of blood T cell repertoires in COVID-19. Assay used: immunoSEQ multiplex PCR; TCRdb lists only in-frame clones, some missing. Of around 130,000 clones in the sample, about 90% were seen once. Specimen: peripheral blood. The receptor set was obtained from a woman aged 45-60 years who had recovered from COVID-19. Both conserved end residues are part of each CDR3. A D gene is named only where the DNA matches it firmly. The listing skips clone size in some rows; elsewhere it reads once, few, many or a size class.

j_gene,abundance,d_gene,v_gene,CDR3aa,CDR3nt
TRBJ1-1,.,.,TRBV5-4,CASSLGQENTEAFF,TGTGCCAGCAGCTTGGGGCAGGAGAACACTGAAGCTTTCTTT
TRBJ1-1,.,TRBD1,TRBV24-1,CATIPTGDRGRVPENTEAFF,TGTGCCACCATCCCCACCGGGGACAGGGGACGAGTACCCGAGAACACTGAAGCTTTCTTT
TRBJ2-7,once,.,TRBV3-1/TRBV3-2,CASSHEPEGFSYEQYF,TGTGCCAGCAGCCATGAACCTGAGGGATTCTCCTACGAGCAGTACTTC
TRBJ2-4,.,TRBD2,TRBV28,CASSPAGLKNIQYF,TGTGCCAGCAGTCCAGCGGGATTAAAAAACATTCAGTACTTC
TRBJ1-3,.,TRBD1,TRBV3-1/TRBV3-2,CASSLLQGALGNTIYF,TGTGCCAGCAGCCTTCTACAGGGGGCGCTTGGAAACACCATATATTTT
TRBJ2-1,.,TRBD2,TRBV2,CASSEGVAGGVEQFF,TGTGCCAGCAGTGAAGGGGTAGCGGGGGGAGTTGAGCAGTTCTTC
TRBJ2-1,.,TRBD2,TRBV10-3,CAISESTSGTDEQFF,TGTGCCATCAGTGAGTCGACTAGCGGGACGGATGAGCAGTTCTTC
TRBJ1-6,few,.,TRBV6-5,CASKGGNSPLHF,TGTGCCAGCAAAGGAGGGAATTCACCCCTCCACTTT
TRBJ2-7,few,.,TRBV7-6,CASSLEDRPSYEQYF,TGTGCCAGCAGCTTAGAAGACAGGCCCTCCTACGAGCAGTACTTC
TRBJ1-4,.,.,TRBV15,CATSRDRGTNEKLFF,TGTGCCACCAGCAGAGATAGGGGAACTAATGAAAAACTGTTTTTT
TRBJ2-2,few,.,TRBV7-3,CASSLTLATNTGELFF,TGTGCCAGCAGCTTAACTCTAGCGACCAACACCGGGGAGCTGTTTTTT
TRBJ1-2,few,.,TRBV19,CASSIPGYGYTF,TGTGCCAGTAGTATACCGGGTTATGGCTACACCTTC
TRBJ2-6,.,TRBD1,TRBV27,CASSPQQGIALFGANVLTF,TGTGCCAGCAGTCCTCAACAGGGGATAGCCCTATTTGGGGCCAACGTCCTGACTTTC
TRBJ2-7,once,TRBD2,TRBV3-1/TRBV3-2,CASSQGTSGLEQYF,TGTGCCAGCAGCCAAGGGACTAGCGGGCTTGAGCAGTACTTC
TRBJ2-5,.,.,TRBV2,CASEGIQETQYF,TGTGCCAGCGAGGGAATTCAAGAGACCCAGTACTTC
TRBJ2-5,.,TRBD2,TRBV11-2,CASSSLAGVGETQYF,TGTGCCAGCAGCTCCCTAGCGGGAGTAGGTGAGACCCAGTACTTC
TRBJ2-3,.,.,TRBV27,CASRPKPMVTGDTQYF,TGTGCCAGCAGACCTAAGCCGATGGTGACGGGAGATACGCAGTATTTT
TRBJ1-3,.,.,TRBV28,CASSFGSGNTIYF,TGTGCCAGCAGCTTCGGGTCTGGAAACACCATATATTTT
TRBJ1-2,.,TRBD1,TRBV7-9,CASSPGQGARGYTF,TGTGCCAGCAGCCCGGGACAGGGGGCCAGAGGCTACACCTTC
TRBJ1-2,.,.,TRBV7-2,CASSLAGMGGYGYTF,TGTGCCAGCAGCTTAGCAGGGATGGGGGGCTATGGCTACACCTTC
TRBJ2-4,.,TRBD2,TRBV4-1,CASSLGLAVGIAKNIQYF,TGCGCCAGCAGCCTAGGTCTAGCGGTGGGGATAGCCAAAAACATTCAGTACTTC
TRBJ1-1,once,.,TRBV9,CASSVEFGDGDTEAFF,TGTGCCAGCAGCGTAGAGTTTGGCGACGGGGACACTGAAGCTTTCTTT
TRBJ1-3,.,.,TRBV3-1/TRBV3-2,CASRAGVVGNTIYF,TGTGCCAGCAGAGCAGGGGTGGTTGGAAACACCATATATTTT
TRBJ2-3,.,.,TRBV9,CASSVFGVAGSTDTQYF,TGTGCCAGCAGCGTATTTGGGGTAGCAGGGTCTACAGATACGCAGTATTTT
TRBJ2-3,.,.,TRBV9,CASSVAGGQPGTDTQYF,TGTGCCAGCAGCGTAGCTGGGGGACAACCAGGTACAGATACGCAGTATTTT
TRBJ1-1,.,TRBD1,TRBV6-5,CASTYTGAGDTEAFF,TGTGCCAGCACCTACACAGGGGCCGGGGACACTGAAGCTTTCTTT
TRBJ1-4,.,.,TRBV15,CATSRDSDSRLGGKLFF,TGTGCCACCAGCAGAGATTCCGACTCCCGACTCGGAGGAAAACTGTTTTTT
TRBJ1-5,.,.,TRBV28,CARKHSTGGHSQPQHF,TGTGCCAGAAAACACTCAACTGGTGGGCACTCACAGCCCCAGCATTTT
TRBJ1-1,.,.,TRBV6-5,CASSYSILHHTEAFF,TGTGCCAGCAGTTACTCGATACTACATCACACTGAAGCTTTCTTT
TRBJ2-1,.,.,TRBV5-1,CASSFGGNEQFF,TGCGCCAGCAGCTTCGGAGGGAATGAGCAGTTCTTC
TRBJ2-1,.,TRBD2,TRBV3-1/TRBV3-2,CASSLRGNHYNEQFF,TGTGCCAGCAGCTTGCGGGGGAACCACTACAATGAGCAGTTCTTC
TRBJ2-5,.,TRBD1,TRBV5-6,CASSSRTGQETQYF,TGTGCCAGCAGCTCCAGGACAGGTCAAGAGACCCAGTACTTC